These 14 T cell receptor beta chains were sequenced from one sample in a study of blood T cell repertoires in COVID-19 (dated by TCRdb to the early 2020s). The library was produced with the immunoSEQ multiplex PCR assay. TCRdb stores this immuneACCESS table with in-frame sequences only. Part of the clones is absent; in the studies checked, under half of the shortfall reflects unresolved V genes, and no reason is known for the rest. The sample profile shows over 350,000 clones; nearly 90% of them were found once. In total, the top ten clones hold just under 2% of the sample. Input material: PBMCs or T cells enriched from blood (not recorded which). The receptors come from a woman aged 18 to 35 with acute COVID-19.

This clone was seen a handful of times. The chain uses TRBV10-3 and TRBJ1-3, with D perhaps matching TRBD1 (6 bases). Trimming left V 3 bases short and J 2 bases short, with 11 bases between. The CDR3 covers 15 residues. Germline values: CDR1 ENHRY, CDR2 SYGVKD. The CDR3 DNA reads TGTGCCATCAGTGAAGGCCGGACAGCTGGAAACACCATATATTTT. Protein sequence: CAISEGRTAGNTIYF.

The chain links TRBV28 to TRBJ1-6; the D gene is possibly TRBD1 (5 bases). The V gene lost 5 bases and the J gene lost 4 bases, with 9 bases spanning the gap. CDR1 is MDHEN and CDR2 is SYDVKM in the germline V gene. This CDR3 is built from 14 residues. As DNA, the CDR3 is TGTGCCAGCAGTCTGACAGATTATAATTCACCCCTCCACTTT. This encodes CASSLTDYNSPLHF.

J is TRBJ2-2 and V is TRBV25-1; 11 bases are a match to TRBD2. CDR1 is MGHDK and CDR2 is SYGVNS in the germline V gene. The CDR3 runs 18 residues. Losses at the gene ends were 3 bases for V and 5 bases for J; bases not matched to a gene: 11. CDR3 bases: TGTGCCAGCAGTGAGTATAGCGGGAGGGCCGTGAGGACCGGGGAGCTGTTTTTT. This codes for CASSEYSGRAVRTGELFF.

J is TRBJ2-6 and V is TRBV4-2; tentatively, D is TRBD2 (5 bases). Trimming pared 4 bases from V and 0 bases from J, leaving 13 bases between. CDR1 and CDR2 from the germline V gene are LGHNA and YNFKEQ. This CDR3 is built from 17 residues. Here the CDR3 reads CASSRQTGVSGANVLTF. CDR3 nucleotide sequence: TGTGCCAGCAGCCGCCAAACCGGGGTCTCTGGGGCCAACGTCCTGACTTTC.

This chain uses TRBV4-1 with TRBJ1-2; no firm D call. Trimming took 3 bases from V and 7 from J, leaving 12 bases between them. CDR3 length equals 13 residues. Germline CDR1 and CDR2: MGHRA and YSYEKL. In DNA, the CDR3 is TGCGCCAGCAGCCAGATAGCCCTGTCTGGCTACACCTTC. It yields the protein CASSQIALSGYTF.

This chain uses TRBV10-1 with TRBJ2-2; D not certain. Germline assignment: CDR1 WNHNN and CDR2 SYGVQD (reference sequence). The CDR3 is 16 amino acids. V shed 0 bases and J shed 2 bases, with 10 bases lying between them. The CDR3 loop reads CASSESTEINTGELFF. CDR3 nucleotides: TGCGCCAGCAGTGAGTCGACGGAGATAAACACCGGGGAGCTGTTTTTT.

This chain uses TRBV6-4 with TRBJ2-1; a weak D match, TRBD2 (5 bases). Trimming removed 3 bases at V and 4 bases at J, with 10 bases between. The CDR3 runs to 14 residues. CDR1 and CDR2 (germline): MRHNA, SNTAGT. For the CDR3, the DNA is TGTGCCAGCAGTGAGGCTAGCCAGTACAATGAGCAGTTCTTC. Amino acids: CASSEASQYNEQFF.

V gene TRBV5-4 combines with J gene TRBJ2-1; no firm D call. V lost 4 bases, J lost 4 bases, and 18 bases lay in between. CDR1 and CDR2 from the germline V gene are SGHNT and YYREEE (reference sequence). This CDR3 comprises 16 residues. DNA for the CDR3: TGTGCCAGCAGCCCGACTCCCGCCGCTAGGTACAATGAGCAGTTCTTC. This gives the protein CASSPTPAARYNEQFF.

A few counts support this clone. At one boundary the junction diverges from the germline segment, which might be a read error. CDR3: CASSQDRGAGMDF. CDR3 bases: TGTGCCAGCAGCCAAGATCGCGGGGCAGGGATGGACTTC. The chain links TRBV3-1 (or the pseudogene TRBV3-2) to TRBJ2-7; D might be TRBD2 (6 bases). This CDR3 comprises 13 residues. CDR1 LGHDT and CDR2 YNNKEL come from the germline V gene (reference sequence).

V is TRBV2 and J is TRBJ1-2; perhaps TRBD1 as D (5 bases). The V gene lost 7 bases and the J gene lost 1 base, with 13 bases spanning the gap. CDR1 and CDR2 from the germline V gene are SNHLY and FYNNEI. The CDR3 contains 14 residues. CDR3 protein: CASIPQGLNYGYTF. The CDR3 bases are TGTGCCAGCATCCCCCAGGGCCTTAACTATGGCTACACCTTC.

The CDR3 protein is CASSVGSSGTEAFF. The CDR3 DNA sequence: TGTGCCAGCAGCGTAGGGAGTTCCGGCACTGAAGCTTTCTTT. The J gene is TRBJ1-1, the V gene TRBV9; D unclear. The CDR3 runs to 14 residues. Per germline, CDR1 SGDLS and CDR2 YYNGEE. V lost 0 bases to trimming and J lost 4 bases, with 10 bases between them.

Written as DNA, the CDR3 is TGTGCCAGCAGGCAGGGCGATGGAAACACCATATATTTT. This gives the protein CASRQGDGNTIYF. The V gene is TRBV6-4, the J gene TRBJ1-3, with D possibly TRBD1 on 5 matching bases. Per germline, CDR1 MRHNA and CDR2 SNTAGT. Deletions cut 6 bases from V and 3 bases from J, with 9 bases between. This CDR3 region has 13 residues.

The rearrangement links TRBV7-8 to TRBJ2-7; D is perhaps TRBD2 (6 bases). There are 17 residues in the CDR3. Trimming took off 5 bases at V and 2 bases at J, with 22 bases between the two ends. Per the germline V gene, CDR1 is SGHVS and CDR2 is FQNEAQ. The CDR3, as DNA: TGTGCCAGCAGCCCCAGGACACCCCTAGCGAACCCCTACGAGCAGTACTTC. Protein product: CASSPRTPLANPYEQYF.

The CDR3 loop reads CASSLYSGGVQETQYF. The CDR3 DNA reads TGTGCCAGCAGTTTATATAGCGGGGGGGTGCAAGAGACCCAGTACTTC. The gene calls are TRBV27 and TRBJ2-5; 11 bases line up with TRBD2. Germline CDR1 reads MNHEY; CDR2 reads SMNVEV (reference sequence). After removal of 1 base from V and 2 bases from J, the junction contained 3 bases not matched to a gene. The CDR3 extends over 16 amino acids.